One and the same sample provided the 6 T cell receptor beta chains below, sequenced in a study of cytomegalovirus exposure and HLA in healthy donors. Produced via immunoSEQ multiplex PCR; TCRdb's table is partial and in-frame only. The profile covers about 98,000 clones, with approximately 84% appearing a single time and 5.5% to 7% taken by the ten largest. Sequenced material: PBMCs. The receptors derive from a man younger than 30 in good health and CMV-seropositive.

The rearrangement links TRBV2 to TRBJ2-3; TRBD2 matches at 11 bases. Germline loops: CDR1 SNHLY, CDR2 FYNNEI. There are 16 residues in the CDR3. J was trimmed by 3 bases and V by 6 bases; bases with no gene match: 8. In DNA form, the CDR3 reads TGTGCCAGCAGAGACACTAGCGGGAGCGGTACAGATACGCAGTATTTT. It yields the protein CASRDTSGSGTDTQYF.

This rearrangement joins TRBV18 to TRBJ1-2, with TRBD1 matching 12 bases. Losses at the gene ends were 3 bases for V and 6 bases for J; bases not matched to a gene: 11. Germline-derived CDR1 and CDR2 are KGHSH and LQKENI. The CDR3 has 17 amino acids. The chain's CDR3 is CASSPRDRGRNIDGYTF. The CDR3 nucleotides read TGTGCCAGCTCACCCAGGGACAGGGGGCGAAATATCGATGGCTACACCTTC.

This chain links TRBV5-1 with TRBJ2-3; the match to TRBD1 covers 10 bases. CDR3 length: 14 amino acids. Germline loops: CDR1 SGHRS, CDR2 YFSETQ. With 4 bases clipped from V and 4 bases from J, the junction kept 3 bases outside the gene matches. CDR3 in amino acids: CASSGQGVPDTQYF. CDR3 nucleotide sequence: TGCGCCAGCAGCGGACAGGGGGTCCCAGATACGCAGTATTTT.

J is TRBJ2-5 and V is TRBV11-3; TRBD2 matches at 15 bases. This CDR3 region has 18 residues. Germline V gene sequence: CDR1 SGHNT, CDR2 YENEEA. J lost 2 bases, V lost 0 bases, and 4 bases had no gene match. The CDR3 here is CASSLDSGLAGGQETQYF. In DNA form, the CDR3 reads TGTGCCAGCAGCTTAGACAGCGGACTAGCGGGAGGGCAAGAGACCCAGTACTTC.

The rearrangement uses TRBV11-3 and TRBJ2-7; 9 bases are a match to TRBD2. CDR3 length: 19 amino acids. Per germline, CDR1 SGHNT and CDR2 YENEEA. The V and J ends lost 1 base and 0 bases, in that order; junction bases with no gene match: 13. This CDR3 reads CASSLGRVGLASSSYEQYF. DNA of the CDR3: TGTGCCAGCAGCTTAGGTCGGGTCGGACTAGCGTCCAGCTCCTACGAGCAGTACTTC.

The rearrangement joins TRBV14 to TRBJ1-1, with D perhaps matching TRBD1 (5 bases). Trimming left V 3 bases short and J 4 bases short, with 12 bases between. The CDR3 runs to 14 residues. CDR1 and CDR2 (germline): SGHDN, FVKESK. CDR3 sequence reads: CASSQAGVSTEAFF. As DNA, the CDR3 is TGTGCCAGCAGCCAGGCGGGGGTCAGCACTGAAGCTTTCTTT.